These T cell receptor beta chains were read from a single sample in a study of siplizumab effects on memory and regulatory T cells. Sequencing used immunoSEQ multiplex PCR; TCRdb keeps in-frame clones, though not all of them. The sample has approximately 120,000 clones, roughly 95% seen once. The sequenced sample was non-Treg CD4+ T cells sorted from blood. These receptors originate from a human donor in good health. The CDR3 runs from the conserved cysteine through the conserved F or W. The D gene is left open where the match is weak. Rows give clone size only sometimes, using once, few, many, or a class for an expanded clone.

>-|TRBD1|TRBV7-3|TRBJ2-1
TGTGCCAGCAGCCCGAAAGGGGACAGGGTGTTCAATGAGCAGTTCTTC
CASSPKGDRVFNEQFF
>-|-|TRBV30|TRBJ1-4
TGTGCCTGGTCCGGTTACGCGGCAACTAATGAAAAACTGTTTTTT
CAWSGYAATNEKLFF
>-|TRBD2|TRBV28|TRBJ2-3
TGTGCCAGCAGCGGTCCCCGGACTAGCGGGGACACAGATACGCAGTATTTT
CASSGPRTSGDTDTQYF
>-|-|TRBV12-5|TRBJ2-3
TGTGCTAGTGGTTTGTTGGTACCCACCCCTAGGGGGGTACCAGATACGCAGTATTTT
CASGLLVPTPRGVPDTQYF
>-|-|TRBV27|TRBJ2-5
TGTGCCAGCAGCTCCGGAGCGGAGACCCAGTACTTC
CASSSGAETQYF
>-|-|TRBV29-1|TRBJ2-2
TGCAGCGTGGCGCCGAACACCGGGGAGCTGTTTTTT
CSVAPNTGELFF
>-|-|TRBV5-1|TRBJ1-1
TGCGCCAGCAGAATACAGGGTGGCACTGAAGCTTTCTTT
CASRIQGGTEAFF
>once|-|TRBV21-1|TRBJ1-2
TGTGCCAGTCCGGAAAAGGACAGGGCAAACTATGGCTACACCTTC
CASPEKDRANYGYTF
>-|-|TRBV7-3|TRBJ1-1
TGTGCCAGCAGCCTACAAAGGAACACTGAAGCTTTCTTT
CASSLQRNTEAFF
>-|-|TRBV28|TRBJ2-5
TGTGCCAGCAGTTTCTTACAGGAAGAGACCCAGTACTTC
CASSFLQEETQYF
>-|-|TRBV6-5|TRBJ1-2
TGTGCCAGCAGGATTCAGGGGTTCTATGGCTACACCTTC
CASRIQGFYGYTF
>-|TRBD2|TRBV6-1|TRBJ2-3
TGTGCCAGCAGTGTGACTAGCGGGCTGGCCTATAGCACAGATACGCAGTATTTT
CASSVTSGLAYSTDTQYF
>-|-|TRBV7-2|TRBJ1-5
TGTGCCAGCAGCTTATTTGAGGGGCAATGGCAGCCCCAGCATTTT
CASSLFEGQWQPQHF
>once|-|TRBV19|TRBJ2-5
TGTGCCAGTAGTATCGGTGCGGGAGAGACCCAGTACTTC
CASSIGAGETQYF
>-|TRBD1|TRBV7-2|TRBJ1-2
TGTGCCAGCAGCACCAGGGACAGCCCTTCGGGCTACACCTTC
CASSTRDSPSGYTF
>-|-|TRBV27|TRBJ2-7
TGTGCCAGCAGTTACGGTAAAGGAGACGAGCAGTACTTC
CASSYGKGDEQYF
>once|-|TRBV2|TRBJ1-1
TGTGCCAGCAGTGAAGAAAAAGGCACTGAAGCTTTCTTT
CASSEEKGTEAFF
>-|TRBD1|TRBV6-1|TRBJ2-2
TGTGCCAGCAGTATGACAGGGCGCACCGGGGAGCTGTTTTTT
CASSMTGRTGELFF
>once|-|TRBV7-9|TRBJ1-4
TGTGCCAGCAGCTTAGATGGGGGAACTAATGAAAAACTGTTTTTT
CASSLDGGTNEKLFF
>-|-|TRBV5-1|TRBJ2-7
TGCGCCAGCAGCCCCTCGGGGGCAGGAAACGAGCAGTACTTC
CASSPSGAGNEQYF
>-|-|TRBV6-4|TRBJ2-3
TGTGCCAGCAGTGCCCAGGACAGTAGCACAGATACGCAGTATTTT
CASSAQDSSTDTQYF
>-|-|TRBV5-4|TRBJ1-2
TGTGCCAGCAGTATCCCCGGAGCTAACTATGGCTACACCTTC
CASSIPGANYGYTF
>-|TRBD1|TRBV25-1|TRBJ2-5
TGTGCCAGCAGTGCCCACAGGGGGATGGACTGGGAGACCCAGTACTTC
CASSAHRGMDWETQYF
>-|TRBD1|TRBV6-6|TRBJ1-4
TGTGCCAGCAGTGGACAGGGTTTTGATGAAAAACTGTTTTTT
CASSGQGFDEKLFF